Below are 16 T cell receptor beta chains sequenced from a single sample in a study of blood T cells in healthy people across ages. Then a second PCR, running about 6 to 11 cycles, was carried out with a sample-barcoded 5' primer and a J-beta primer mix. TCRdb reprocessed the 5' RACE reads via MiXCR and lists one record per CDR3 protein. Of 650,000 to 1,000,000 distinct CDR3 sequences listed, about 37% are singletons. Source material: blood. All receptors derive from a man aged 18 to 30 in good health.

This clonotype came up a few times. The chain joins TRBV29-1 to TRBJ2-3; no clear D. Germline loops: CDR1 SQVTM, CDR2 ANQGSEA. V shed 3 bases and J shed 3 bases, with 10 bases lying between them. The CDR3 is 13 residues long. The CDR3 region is CSVESGQTDTQYF. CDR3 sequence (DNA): TGCAGCGTTGAGTCCGGGCAAACAGATACGCAGTATTTT.

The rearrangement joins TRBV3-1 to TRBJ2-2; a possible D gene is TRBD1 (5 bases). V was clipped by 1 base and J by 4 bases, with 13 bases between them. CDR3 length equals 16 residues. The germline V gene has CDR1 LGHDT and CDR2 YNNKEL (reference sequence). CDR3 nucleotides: TGTGCCAGCAGCCAAGGTACAGGCCTCACCACCGGGGAGCTGTTTTTT. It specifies CASSQGTGLTTGELFF.

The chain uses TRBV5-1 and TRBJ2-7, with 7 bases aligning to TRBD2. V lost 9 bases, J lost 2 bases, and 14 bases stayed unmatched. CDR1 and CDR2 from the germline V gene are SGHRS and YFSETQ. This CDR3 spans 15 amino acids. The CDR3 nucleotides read TGCGCCACCCGCGGGGAGGCTAGCGGCACCTACGAGCAGTACTTC. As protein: CATRGEASGTYEQYF.

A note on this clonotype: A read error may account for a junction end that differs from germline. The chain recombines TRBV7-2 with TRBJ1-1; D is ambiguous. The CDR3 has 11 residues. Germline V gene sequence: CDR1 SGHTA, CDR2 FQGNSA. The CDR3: CASKWATEAFF. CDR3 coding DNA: TGTGCGAGCAAGTGGGCCACTGAAGCTTTCTTT.

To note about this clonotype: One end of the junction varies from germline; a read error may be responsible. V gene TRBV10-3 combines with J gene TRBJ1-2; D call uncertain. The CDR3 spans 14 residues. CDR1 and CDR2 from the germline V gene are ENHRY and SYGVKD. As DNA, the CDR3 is TGTGTCATCAGTGAGTCGGGGAGCAACTATGGCTACACCTTC. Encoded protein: CVISESGSNYGYTF.

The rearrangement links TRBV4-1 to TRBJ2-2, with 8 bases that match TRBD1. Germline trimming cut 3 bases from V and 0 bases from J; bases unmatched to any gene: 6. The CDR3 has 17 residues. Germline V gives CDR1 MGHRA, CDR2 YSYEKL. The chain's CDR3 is CASSQSRDRSNTGELFF. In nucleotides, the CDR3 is TGCGCCAGCAGCCAGTCCCGGGACAGGTCGAACACCGGGGAGCTGTTTTTT.

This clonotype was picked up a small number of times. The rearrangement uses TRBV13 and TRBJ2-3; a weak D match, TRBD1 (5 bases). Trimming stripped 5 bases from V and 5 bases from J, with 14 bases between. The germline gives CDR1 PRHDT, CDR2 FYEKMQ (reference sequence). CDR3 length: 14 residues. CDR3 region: CASSTRTRRDTQYF. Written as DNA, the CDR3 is TGTGCCAGCAGCACCCGGACAAGAAGAGATACGCAGTATTTT. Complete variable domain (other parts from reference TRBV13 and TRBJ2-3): AAGVIQSPRHLIKEKRETATLKCYPIPRHDTVYWYQQGPGQDPQFLISFYEKMQSDKGSIPDRFSAQQFSDYHSELNMSSLELGDSALYFCASSTRTRRDTQYFGPGTRLTVL.

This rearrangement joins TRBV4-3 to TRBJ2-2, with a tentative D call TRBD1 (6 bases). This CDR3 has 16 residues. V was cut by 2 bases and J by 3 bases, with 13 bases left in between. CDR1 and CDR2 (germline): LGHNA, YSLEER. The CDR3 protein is CASSQTDRRHTGELFF. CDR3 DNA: TGCGCCAGCAGCCAAACGGACAGAAGGCACACCGGGGAGCTGTTTTTT.

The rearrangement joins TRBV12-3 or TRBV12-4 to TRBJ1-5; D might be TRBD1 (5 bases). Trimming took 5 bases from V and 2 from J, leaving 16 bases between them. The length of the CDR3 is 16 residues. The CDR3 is CASSHGGGSGNQPQHF. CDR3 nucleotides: TGTGCCAGCAGTCACGGGGGTGGTTCGGGCAATCAGCCCCAGCATTTT.

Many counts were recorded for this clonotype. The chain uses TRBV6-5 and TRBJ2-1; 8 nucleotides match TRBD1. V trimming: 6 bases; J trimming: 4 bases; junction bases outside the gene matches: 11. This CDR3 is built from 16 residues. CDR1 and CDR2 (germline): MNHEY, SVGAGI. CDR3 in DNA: TGTGCCAGCAGCATCGTCCCGGGACAGGCATACAATGAGCAGTTCTTC. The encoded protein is CASSIVPGQAYNEQFF.

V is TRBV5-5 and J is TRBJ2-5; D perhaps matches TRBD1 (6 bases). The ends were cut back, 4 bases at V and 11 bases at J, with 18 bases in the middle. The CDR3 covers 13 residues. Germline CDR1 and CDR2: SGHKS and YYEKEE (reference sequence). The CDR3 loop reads CASSLRDNDEQYF. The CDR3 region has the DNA TGTGCCAGCAGCCTCCGGGACAACGATGAGCAGTACTTC.

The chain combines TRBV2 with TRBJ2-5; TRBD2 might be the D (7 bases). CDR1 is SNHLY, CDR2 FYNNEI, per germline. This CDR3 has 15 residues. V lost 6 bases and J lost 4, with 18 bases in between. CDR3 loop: CASRHPAGAGETQYF. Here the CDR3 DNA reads TGTGCCAGCAGGCACCCTGCGGGGGCGGGAGAGACCCAGTACTTC.

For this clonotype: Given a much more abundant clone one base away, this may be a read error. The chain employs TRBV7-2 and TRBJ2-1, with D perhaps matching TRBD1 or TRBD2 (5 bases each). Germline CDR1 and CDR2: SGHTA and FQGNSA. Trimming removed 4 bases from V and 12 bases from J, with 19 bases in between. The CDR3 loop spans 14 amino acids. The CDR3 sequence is CASSSRRRDGGQFF. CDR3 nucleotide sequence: TGTGCCAGCAGCTCTCGACGCCGAGATGGGGGGCAGTTCTTC.

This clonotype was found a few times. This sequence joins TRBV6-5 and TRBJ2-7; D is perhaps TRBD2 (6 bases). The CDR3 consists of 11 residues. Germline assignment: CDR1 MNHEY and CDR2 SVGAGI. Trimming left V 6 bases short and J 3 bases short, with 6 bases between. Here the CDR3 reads CASRRDYEQYF. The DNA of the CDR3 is TGTGCCAGCAGGCGGGACTACGAGCAGTACTTC.

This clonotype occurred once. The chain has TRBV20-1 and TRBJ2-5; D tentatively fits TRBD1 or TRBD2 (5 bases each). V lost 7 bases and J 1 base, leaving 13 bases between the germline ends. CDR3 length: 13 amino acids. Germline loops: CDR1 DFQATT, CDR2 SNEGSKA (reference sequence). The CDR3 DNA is TGCAGTGTTGGTGAGGGGATCCAAGAGACCCAGTACTTC. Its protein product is CSVGEGIQETQYF.

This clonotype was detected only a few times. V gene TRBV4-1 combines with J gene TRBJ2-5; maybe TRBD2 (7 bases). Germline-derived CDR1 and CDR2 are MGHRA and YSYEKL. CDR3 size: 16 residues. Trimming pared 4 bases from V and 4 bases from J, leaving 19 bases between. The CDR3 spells CASSRQGGGGRETQYF. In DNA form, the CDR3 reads TGCGCCAGCAGCCGACAAGGGGGGGGGGGGAGAGAGACCCAGTACTTC.